The 19 T cell receptor beta chains below all came from one sample that was sequenced in a study of shared clonotypes between healthy human individuals. CD45RO-negative cells were positively selected for CCR7, leaving out terminally differentiated effector memory CD45RA+ cells. Method: immunoSEQ multiplex PCR; TCRdb's copy keeps in-frame clones and lacks some. The table lists about 2.2 million clones, 93% of them singletons. Sequenced sample: naive CD8+ T cells from PBMCs. Source of these receptors: a young man in good health. Some clones in this sample may be carry-over from other donors' samples.

The V and J genes are TRBV5-1 and TRBJ2-2; 8 bases are shared with TRBD1. The CDR3 spans 15 residues. Germline lookup yields CDR1 SGHRS and CDR2 YFSETQ. The J segment lost 2 bases and the V segment lost 3 bases, leaving 3 bases of the junction unmatched. The CDR3 here is CASSWDRPNTGELFF. The CDR3 region has the DNA TGCGCCAGCAGCTGGGACAGGCCTAACACCGGGGAGCTGTTTTTT.

The chain has TRBV11-2 and TRBJ2-2, with D possibly TRBD2 on 6 matching bases. Germline V gives CDR1 SGHAT, CDR2 FQNNGV. Deletions cut 5 bases from V and 1 base from J, with 11 bases between. This CDR3 spans 15 amino acids. Here the CDR3 reads CASSPGTLNTGELFF. In DNA form, the CDR3 reads TGTGCCAGCAGCCCCGGGACTCTGAACACCGGGGAGCTGTTTTTT.

The gene calls are TRBV5-1 and TRBJ2-2; 8 bases match TRBD2. The CDR3 consists of 15 residues. Germline lookup yields CDR1 SGHRS and CDR2 YFSETQ. J lost 3 bases, V lost 1 base, and 2 bases had no gene match. CDR3 in amino acids: CASSLTSGHTGELFF. CDR3 DNA: TGCGCCAGCAGCTTGACTAGCGGTCACACCGGGGAGCTGTTTTTT.

This clone turned up a few times. Here the CDR3 reads CAWSGGQMNTEAFF. The DNA of the CDR3 is TGTGCCTGGAGTGGGGGACAGATGAACACTGAAGCTTTCTTT. This chain joins TRBV30 and TRBJ1-1; 7 bases match TRBD1. Per germline, CDR1 GTSNPN and CDR2 SVGIG (reference sequence). Germline trimming cut 1 base from V and 0 bases from J; bases unmatched to any gene: 2. The length of the CDR3 is 14 residues.

The chain uses TRBV5-1 and TRBJ1-4, with D possibly matching TRBD1 (6 bases). This CDR3 region has 15 residues. Germline assignment: CDR1 SGHRS and CDR2 YFSETQ. Trimming cost V 0 bases and J 7 bases, with 13 bases left between them. The CDR3: CASSLAQGPTEKLFF. The CDR3 DNA reads as TGCGCCAGCAGCTTGGCTCAGGGGCCGACTGAAAAACTGTTTTTT.

The chain combines TRBV13 with TRBJ2-3; TRBD2 matches at 9 bases. V gave up 5 bases and J gave up 4 bases; unmatched junction bases: 4. Germline CDR1 is PRHDT and CDR2 is FYEKMQ (reference sequence). The CDR3 totals 14 residues. CDR3 nucleotide sequence: TGTGCCAGCAGCACCGGACTAGCGCCAGATACGCAGTATTTT. Residues: CASSTGLAPDTQYF.

The chain recombines TRBV27 with TRBJ2-3; TRBD2 matches 10 bases. The germline V gene encodes CDR1 MNHEY and CDR2 SMNVEV (reference sequence). The CDR3 is made up of 15 amino acids. Trimming cost V 2 bases and J 4 bases; bases outside gene matches: 3. The CDR3 here is CASSLVAGGPDTQYF. The CDR3 DNA follows: TGTGCCAGCAGTTTAGTAGCGGGAGGTCCAGATACGCAGTATTTT.

The rearrangement joins TRBV29-1 to TRBJ2-2; TRBD1 might be the D (6 bases). V lost 7 bases, J lost 3 bases, and 12 bases lay in between. Germline-derived CDR1 and CDR2 are SQVTM and ANQGSEA. This CDR3 contains 13 residues. DNA of the CDR3: TGCAGCGGAACAGGGATATACACCGGGGAGCTGTTTTTT. This sequence encodes CSGTGIYTGELFF.

V gene TRBV27 combines with J gene TRBJ2-7; TRBD2 agrees at 7 bases. V was pared by 7 bases and J by 6 bases, with 15 bases of the junction left unmatched. This CDR3 is 15 amino acids long. Germline V gene data show CDR1 as MNHEY and CDR2 as SMNVEV (reference sequence). The CDR3 sequence is CASTRFGGGPGEQYF. CDR3 DNA sequence: TGTGCCAGCACCCGATTCGGGGGAGGGCCGGGCGAGCAGTACTTC.

A single count supports this clone. The chain has TRBV6-1 and TRBJ2-7; 9 positions agree with TRBD2. Germline lookup yields CDR1 MNHNS and CDR2 SASEGT. J lost 4 bases, V lost 4 bases, and 11 bases had no gene match. The CDR3 has 16 amino acids. The CDR3 coding sequence is TGTGCCAGCAGTGGAGACCATAGCGGGAGCTATTACGAGCAGTACTTC. This codes for CASSGDHSGSYYEQYF.

This sequence joins TRBV13 and TRBJ2-5; 7 nucleotides line up with TRBD1. Germline CDR1 and CDR2: PRHDT and FYEKMQ (reference sequence). This CDR3 spans 14 amino acids. V gave up 5 bases and J gave up 2 bases; unmatched junction bases: 5. The CDR3 DNA sequence: TGTGCCAGCAGCCGACGGACAGGTCAAGAGACCCAGTACTTC. This encodes CASSRRTGQETQYF.

The chain has TRBV6-1 and TRBJ2-7, with D maybe TRBD2 (5 bases). The CDR3 totals 15 residues. Trimming stripped 2 bases from V and 2 bases from J, with 13 bases between. Per germline, CDR1 MNHNS and CDR2 SASEGT. CDR3: CASSEFGGPTYEQYF. Here the CDR3 DNA reads TGTGCCAGCAGTGAATTTGGAGGTCCTACCTACGAGCAGTACTTC.

J is TRBJ1-1 and V is TRBV9, with a possible D match to TRBD1 (6 bases). The germline CDR1 and CDR2 sequences are SGDLS and YYNGEE. Between the trimmed V and J ends, which lost 4 bases and 3 bases, there was a span of 13 bases. The CDR3 contains 14 residues. The CDR3 here is CASSKMTGHTEAFF. CDR3 sequence (DNA): TGTGCCAGCAGCAAGATGACAGGACACACTGAAGCTTTCTTT.

This chain uses TRBV18 with TRBJ1-2, with 7 nucleotides matching TRBD1. The CDR3 has 14 residues. Germline assignment: CDR1 KGHSH and CDR2 LQKENI. The ends lost 3 bases at V and 5 bases at J; junction bases unmatched: 6. In DNA, the CDR3 is TGTGCCAGCTCACCCGCAGGGGGGGAGTATGGCTACACCTTC. Amino acid sequence: CASSPAGGEYGYTF.

The gene calls are TRBV27 and TRBJ2-4, with a weak D call TRBD2 (5 bases). The germline V and J ends were trimmed by 2 bases and 0 bases, with 17 bases remaining between them. CDR3 length equals 18 residues. Germline-derived CDR1 and CDR2 are MNHEY and SMNVEV (reference sequence). CDR3 sequence reads: CASSLRVQAVGAKNIQYF. The CDR3 coding sequence is TGTGCCAGCAGTTTACGTGTTCAAGCGGTAGGAGCCAAAAACATTCAGTACTTC.

The chain links TRBV9 to TRBJ2-5; 11 bases are a match to TRBD1. V shed 0 bases and J 5 bases; nucleotides not matched to a gene: 6. CDR3 length equals 16 residues. CDR1 and CDR2 from the germline V gene are SGDLS and YYNGEE. CDR3 coding DNA: TGTGCCAGCAGCGTAGGGACAGGGGGCCCGAGGGAGACCCAGTACTTC. It codes for CASSVGTGGPRETQYF.

The V gene is TRBV6-6, the J gene TRBJ2-3; TRBD1 is a possible D gene (9 bases). Deletions cut 2 bases from V and 5 bases from J, with 14 bases between. The CDR3 is 15 residues long. Germline CDR1 is MNHNY and CDR2 is SVGAGI (reference sequence). The CDR3 is CASSYVAGQGDTQYF. The CDR3 DNA is TGTGCCAGCAGTTACGTAGCGGGACAGGGAGATACGCAGTATTTT.

The chain has TRBV4-1 and TRBJ2-7, with TRBD1 matching over 11 bases. Germline CDR1 MGHRA, CDR2 YSYEKL. The CDR3 covers 15 residues. J lost 1 base, V lost 4 bases, and 3 bases had no gene match. This CDR3 reads CASSPGDRGSYEQYF. The CDR3 coding sequence is TGCGCCAGCAGCCCGGGGGACAGGGGGTCCTACGAGCAGTACTTC.

Concerning this clone: The identical CDR3 is also encoded by other nucleotide sequences in the sample. This chain links TRBV9 with TRBJ2-7; no firm D call. CDR3 length: 14 amino acids. Trimming cost V 0 bases and J 1 base, with 8 bases left between them. The germline V gene has CDR1 SGDLS and CDR2 YYNGEE. CDR3 protein: CASSVGGSSYEQYF. The CDR3 coding sequence is TGTGCCAGCAGCGTAGGGGGAAGTTCCTACGAGCAGTACTTC.